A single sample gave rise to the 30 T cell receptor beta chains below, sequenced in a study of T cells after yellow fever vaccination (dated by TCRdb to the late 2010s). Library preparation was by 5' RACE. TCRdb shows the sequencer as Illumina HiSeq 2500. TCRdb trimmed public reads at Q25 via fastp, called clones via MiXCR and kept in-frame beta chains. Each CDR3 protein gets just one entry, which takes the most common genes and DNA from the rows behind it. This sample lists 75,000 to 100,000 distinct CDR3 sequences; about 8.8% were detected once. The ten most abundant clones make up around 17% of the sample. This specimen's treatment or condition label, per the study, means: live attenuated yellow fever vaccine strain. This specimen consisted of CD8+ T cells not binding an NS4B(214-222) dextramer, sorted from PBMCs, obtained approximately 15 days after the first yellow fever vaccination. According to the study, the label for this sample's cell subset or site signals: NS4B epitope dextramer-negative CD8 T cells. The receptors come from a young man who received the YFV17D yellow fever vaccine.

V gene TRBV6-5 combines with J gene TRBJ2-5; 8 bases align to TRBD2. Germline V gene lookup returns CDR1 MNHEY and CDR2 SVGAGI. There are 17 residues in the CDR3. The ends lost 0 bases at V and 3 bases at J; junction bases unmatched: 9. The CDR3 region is CASSYSGRGALEETQYF. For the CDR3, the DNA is TGTGCCAGCAGTTACTCGGGGCGGGGGGCCCTGGAAGAGACCCAGTACTTC.

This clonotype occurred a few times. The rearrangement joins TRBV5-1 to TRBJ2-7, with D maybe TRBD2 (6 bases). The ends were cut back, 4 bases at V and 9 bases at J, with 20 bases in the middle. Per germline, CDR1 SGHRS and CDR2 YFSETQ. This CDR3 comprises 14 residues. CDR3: CASSPGLGEFVQYF. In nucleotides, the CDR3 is TGCGCCAGCAGCCCGGGACTGGGGGAATTCGTGCAGTACTTC.

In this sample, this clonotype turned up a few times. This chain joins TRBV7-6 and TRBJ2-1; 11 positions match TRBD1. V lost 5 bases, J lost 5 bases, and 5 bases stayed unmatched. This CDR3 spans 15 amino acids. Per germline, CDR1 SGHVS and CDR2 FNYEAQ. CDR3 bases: TGTGCCAGCAGCCTGGACAGGGGGCGCAACAATGAGCAGTTCTTC. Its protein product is CASSLDRGRNNEQFF.

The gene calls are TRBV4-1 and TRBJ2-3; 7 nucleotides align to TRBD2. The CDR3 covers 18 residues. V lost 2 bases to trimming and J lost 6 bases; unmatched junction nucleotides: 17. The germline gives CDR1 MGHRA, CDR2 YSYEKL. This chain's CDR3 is CASSQFFSWAGEGDTQYF. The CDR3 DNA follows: TGCGCCAGCAGCCAATTCTTTTCGTGGGCGGGGGAGGGGGATACGCAGTATTTT.

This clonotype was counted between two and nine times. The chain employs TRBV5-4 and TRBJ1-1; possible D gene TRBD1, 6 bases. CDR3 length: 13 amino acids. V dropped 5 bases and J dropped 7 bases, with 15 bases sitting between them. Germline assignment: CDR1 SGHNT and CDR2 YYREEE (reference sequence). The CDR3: CASSGQWPNEAFF. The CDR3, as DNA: TGTGCCAGCAGTGGACAGTGGCCCAATGAAGCTTTCTTT.

The CDR3 DNA reads as TGTGCCAGCAGCTCCTCTGACAGGGGAGCTTTCTTT. Protein sequence: CASSSSDRGAFF. The chain joins TRBV7-6 to TRBJ1-1; 8 bases fit TRBD1. The V and J ends lost 4 bases and 10 bases, in that order; junction bases with no gene match: 5. The CDR3 runs 12 residues. Germline V lookup: CDR1 SGHVS, CDR2 FNYEAQ. The variable domain in full, with the rest retrieved from reference TRBV7-6 and TRBJ1-1, is GAGVSQSPRYKVTKRGQDVALRCDPISGHVSLYWYRQALGQGPEFLTYFNYEAQQDKSGLPNDRFSAERPEGSISTLTIQRTEQRDSAMYRCASSSSDRGAFFGQGTRLTVV.

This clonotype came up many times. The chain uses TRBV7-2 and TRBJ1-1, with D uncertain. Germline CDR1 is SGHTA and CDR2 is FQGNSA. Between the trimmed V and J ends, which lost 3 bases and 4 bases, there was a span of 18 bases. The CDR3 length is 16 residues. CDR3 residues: CASSFFSMRWRTEAFF. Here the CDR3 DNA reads TGTGCCAGCAGCTTTTTTAGTATGCGGTGGCGCACTGAAGCTTTCTTT. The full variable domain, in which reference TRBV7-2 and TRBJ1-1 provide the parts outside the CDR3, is GAGVSQSPSNKVTEKGKDVELRCDPISGHTALYWYRQSLGQGLEFLIYFQGNSAPDKSGLPSDRFSAERTGGSVSTLTIQRTQQEDSAVYLCASSFFSMRWRTEAFFGQGTRLTVV.

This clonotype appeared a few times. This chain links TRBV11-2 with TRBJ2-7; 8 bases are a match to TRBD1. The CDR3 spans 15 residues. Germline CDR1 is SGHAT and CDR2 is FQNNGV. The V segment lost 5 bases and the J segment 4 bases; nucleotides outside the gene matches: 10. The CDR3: CASSAQLTGEYEQYF. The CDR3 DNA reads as TGTGCCAGCAGCGCACAATTGACAGGGGAGTACGAGCAGTACTTC.

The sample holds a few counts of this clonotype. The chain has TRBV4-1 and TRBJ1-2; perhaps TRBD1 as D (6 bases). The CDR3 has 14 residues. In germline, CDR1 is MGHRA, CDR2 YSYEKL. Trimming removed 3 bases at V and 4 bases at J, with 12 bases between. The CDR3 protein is CASSQEQGAYGYTF. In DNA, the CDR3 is TGCGCCAGCAGCCAGGAACAGGGCGCCTATGGCTACACCTTC.

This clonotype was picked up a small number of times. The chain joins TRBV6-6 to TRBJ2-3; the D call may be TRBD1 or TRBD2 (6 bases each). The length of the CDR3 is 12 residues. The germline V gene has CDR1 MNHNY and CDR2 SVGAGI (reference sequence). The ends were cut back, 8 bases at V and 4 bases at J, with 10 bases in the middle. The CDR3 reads CASVGGSDTQYF. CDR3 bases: TGTGCCAGCGTGGGGGGCTCAGATACGCAGTATTTT.

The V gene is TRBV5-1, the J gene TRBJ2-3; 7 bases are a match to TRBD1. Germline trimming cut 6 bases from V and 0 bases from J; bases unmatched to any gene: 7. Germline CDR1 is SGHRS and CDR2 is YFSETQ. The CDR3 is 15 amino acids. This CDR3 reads CASTTGESSTDTQYF. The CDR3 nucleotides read TGCGCCAGCACTACAGGGGAGTCTAGCACAGATACGCAGTATTTT.

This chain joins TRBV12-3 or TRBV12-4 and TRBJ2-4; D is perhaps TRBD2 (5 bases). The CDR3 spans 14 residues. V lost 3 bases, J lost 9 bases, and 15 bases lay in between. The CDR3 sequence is CASSFLGIRGIQYF. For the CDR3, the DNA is TGTGCCAGCAGTTTCTTGGGGATCCGGGGCATTCAGTACTTC.

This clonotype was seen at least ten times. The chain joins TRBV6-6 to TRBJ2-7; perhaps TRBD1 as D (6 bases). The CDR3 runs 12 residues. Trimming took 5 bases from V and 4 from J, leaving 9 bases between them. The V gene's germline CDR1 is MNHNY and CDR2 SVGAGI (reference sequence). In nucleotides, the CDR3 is TGTGCCAGCAGTGCCCAGGGGTACGAGCAGTACTTC. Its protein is CASSAQGYEQYF.

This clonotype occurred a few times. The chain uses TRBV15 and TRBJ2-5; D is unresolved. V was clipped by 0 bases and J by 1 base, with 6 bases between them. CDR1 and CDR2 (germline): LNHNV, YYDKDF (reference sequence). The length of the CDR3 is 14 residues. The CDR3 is CATSRDASQETQYF. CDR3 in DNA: TGTGCCACCAGCAGAGACGCCAGCCAAGAGACCCAGTACTTC.

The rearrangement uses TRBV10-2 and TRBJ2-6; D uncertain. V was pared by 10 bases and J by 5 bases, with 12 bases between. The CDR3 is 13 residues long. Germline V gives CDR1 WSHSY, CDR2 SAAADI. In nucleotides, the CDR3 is TGCGCCACCCCGCCCCGTCGGGCCAACGTCCTGACTTTC. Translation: CATPPRRANVLTF.

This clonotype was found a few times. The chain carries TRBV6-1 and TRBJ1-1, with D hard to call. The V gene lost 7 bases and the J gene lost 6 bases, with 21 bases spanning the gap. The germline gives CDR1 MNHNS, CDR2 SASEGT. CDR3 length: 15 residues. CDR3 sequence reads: CASKTDGEVRAEAFF. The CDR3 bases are TGTGCCAGCAAAACCGACGGAGAGGTTCGGGCTGAAGCTTTCTTT.

The CDR3 here is CASSQDGLGADTQYF. Written as DNA, the CDR3 is TGCGCCAGCAGCCAAGATGGTTTGGGGGCAGATACGCAGTATTTT. The rearrangement uses TRBV4-3 and TRBJ2-3; D assignment may be TRBD1 or TRBD2 (5 bases each). V lost 0 bases to trimming and J lost 4 bases, with 11 bases between them. This CDR3 region has 15 residues. Per the germline V gene, CDR1 is LGHNA and CDR2 is YSLEER.

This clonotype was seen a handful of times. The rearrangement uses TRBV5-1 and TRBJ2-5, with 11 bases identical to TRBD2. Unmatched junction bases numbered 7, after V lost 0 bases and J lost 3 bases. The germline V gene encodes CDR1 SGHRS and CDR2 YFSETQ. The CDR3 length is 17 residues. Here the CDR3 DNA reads TGCGCCAGCAGCTTGGCCAGGGGACTAGCGGTTAAAGAGACCCAGTACTTC. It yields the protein CASSLARGLAVKETQYF.

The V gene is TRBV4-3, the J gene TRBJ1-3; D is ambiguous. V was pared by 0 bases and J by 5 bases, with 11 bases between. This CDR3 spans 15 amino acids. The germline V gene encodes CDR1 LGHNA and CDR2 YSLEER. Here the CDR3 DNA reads TGCGCCAGCAGCCAAGAGGCCGGGTTACGAAACACCATATATTTT. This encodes CASSQEAGLRNTIYF.

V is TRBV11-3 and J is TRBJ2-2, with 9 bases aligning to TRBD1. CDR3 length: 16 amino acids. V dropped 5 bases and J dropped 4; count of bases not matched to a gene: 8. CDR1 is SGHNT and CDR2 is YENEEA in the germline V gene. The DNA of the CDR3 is TGTGCCAGCAGCCCTACAGGGGGCGAGGGCACCGGGGAGCTGTTTTTT. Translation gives CASSPTGGEGTGELFF.

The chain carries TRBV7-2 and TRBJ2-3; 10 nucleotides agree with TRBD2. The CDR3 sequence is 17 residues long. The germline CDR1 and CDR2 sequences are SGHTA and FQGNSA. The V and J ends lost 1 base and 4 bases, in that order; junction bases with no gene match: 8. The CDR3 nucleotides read TGTGCCAGCAGCTTAGTTAGTAGCGGGGGGCCTCCAGATACGCAGTATTTT. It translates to CASSLVSSGGPPDTQYF.

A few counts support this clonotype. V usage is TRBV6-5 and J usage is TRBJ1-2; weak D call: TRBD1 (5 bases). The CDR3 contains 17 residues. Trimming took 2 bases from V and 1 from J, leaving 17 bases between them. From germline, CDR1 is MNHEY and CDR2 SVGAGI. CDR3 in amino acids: CASSYNPFQGYNYGYTF. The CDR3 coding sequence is TGTGCCAGCAGTTACAACCCCTTTCAGGGCTATAACTATGGCTACACCTTC.

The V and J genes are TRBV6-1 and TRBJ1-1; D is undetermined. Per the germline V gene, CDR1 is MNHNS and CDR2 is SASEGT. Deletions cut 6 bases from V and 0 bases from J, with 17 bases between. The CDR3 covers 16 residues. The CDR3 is CASRPLDGFMNTEAFF. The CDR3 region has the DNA TGTGCCAGCAGACCCCTGGACGGCTTCATGAACACTGAAGCTTTCTTT.

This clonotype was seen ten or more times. CDR3 region: CASSFPIGVGWGDNSYEQYV. CDR3 nucleotides: TGTGCCAGCAGTTTCCCGATTGGGGTCGGCTGGGGAGACAACTCCTACGAGCAGTACGTC. The chain is built from TRBV12-3 or TRBV12-4 and TRBJ2-7; possibly TRBD2 for D (5 bases). The CDR3 extends over 20 amino acids. Between the trimmed V and J ends, which lost 3 bases and 0 bases, there was a span of 27 bases.

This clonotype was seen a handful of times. CDR3 nucleotides: TGTGCCAGTAGTATTCCGACAGGACGGAGTTCACCCCTCCACTTT. Amino acid sequence: CASSIPTGRSSPLHF. V usage is TRBV19 and J usage is TRBJ1-6; tentative D call: TRBD1 (6 bases). Germline CDR1 and CDR2: LNHDA and SQIVND (reference sequence). Between the trimmed V and J ends, which lost 3 bases and 9 bases, there was a span of 15 bases. The CDR3 loop spans 15 amino acids.

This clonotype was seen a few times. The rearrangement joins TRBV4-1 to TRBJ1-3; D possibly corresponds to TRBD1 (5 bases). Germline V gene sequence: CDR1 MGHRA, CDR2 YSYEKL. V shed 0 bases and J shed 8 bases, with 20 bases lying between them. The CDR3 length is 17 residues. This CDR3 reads CASSQEYPARADDTIYF. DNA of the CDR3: TGCGCCAGCAGCCAAGAGTATCCGGCCAGGGCTGACGACACCATATATTTT.

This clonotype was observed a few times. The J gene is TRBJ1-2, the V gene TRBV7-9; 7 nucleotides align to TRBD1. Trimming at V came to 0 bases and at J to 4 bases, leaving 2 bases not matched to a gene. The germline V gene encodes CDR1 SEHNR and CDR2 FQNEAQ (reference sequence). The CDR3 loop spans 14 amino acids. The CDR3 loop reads CASSLADRSYGYTF. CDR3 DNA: TGTGCCAGCAGCTTAGCGGACAGGAGCTATGGCTACACCTTC. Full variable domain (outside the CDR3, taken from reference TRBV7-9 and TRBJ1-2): DTGVSQNPRHKITKRGQNVTFRCDPISEHNRLYWYRQTLGQGPEFLTYFQNEAQLEKSRLLSDRFSAERPKGSFSTLEIQRTEQGDSAMYLCASSLADRSYGYTFGSGTRLTVV.

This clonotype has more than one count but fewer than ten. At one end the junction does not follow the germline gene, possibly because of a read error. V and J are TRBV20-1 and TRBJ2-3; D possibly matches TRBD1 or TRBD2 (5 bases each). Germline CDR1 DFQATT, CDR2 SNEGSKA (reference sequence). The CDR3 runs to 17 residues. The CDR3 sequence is CCARQPRGRTIGDTQYF. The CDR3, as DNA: TGCTGTGCTAGACAACCCCGGGGACGGACGATTGGAGATACGCAGTATTTT.

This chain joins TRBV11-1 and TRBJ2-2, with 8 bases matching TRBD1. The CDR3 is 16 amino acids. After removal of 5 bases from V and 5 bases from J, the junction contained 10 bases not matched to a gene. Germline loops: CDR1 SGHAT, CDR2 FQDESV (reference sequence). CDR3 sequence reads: CASSPRPRGLTGELFF. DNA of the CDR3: TGTGCCAGCAGCCCCCGGCCCAGGGGGCTTACCGGGGAGCTGTTTTTT.

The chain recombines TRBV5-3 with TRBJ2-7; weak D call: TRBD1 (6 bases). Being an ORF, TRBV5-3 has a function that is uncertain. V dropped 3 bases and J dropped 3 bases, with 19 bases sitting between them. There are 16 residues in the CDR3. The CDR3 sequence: CARSSGHPRPLYEQYV. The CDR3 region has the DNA TGTGCCAGAAGCTCGGGACATCCAAGACCCCTCTACGAGCAGTACGTC.